A selection of T cell receptor beta chains follows, all from one sample in a study of blood T cells in healthy people across ages. In TCRdb, the 5' RACE reads were re-called with MiXCR into one record per CDR3 protein. The sample includes over 1.5 million distinct CDR3 sequences, roughly 52% of them seen just once. What was sequenced was blood. These receptors all stem from a woman aged 35 to 49 in good health. The CDR3 runs from the conserved cysteine through the conserved F or W. D genes are given only for firm matches. A clone size is listed for some rows: how often the clone was seen (once, few, many), or a class if it is expanded.

TGTGCCAGCAGCCCACCCGAGCCGAACACTGAAGCTTTCTTT	CASSPPEPNTEAFF	TRBJ1-1	.	.	TRBV7-8
TGTGCCAGCAGTTACGGATGGGGAGACAATGAGCAGTTCTTC	CASSYGWGDNEQFF	TRBJ2-1	.	.	TRBV6-2/TRBV6-3
TGTGCCAGCAGTTTATGGGGTCTAGCGGGGGGGGAGCAGTACTTC	CASSLWGLAGGEQYF	TRBJ2-5	once	TRBD2	TRBV28
TGCAGCGTTGGTGGGGGGGTCACAGATACGCAGTATTTT	CSVGGGVTDTQYF	TRBJ2-3	.	TRBD2	TRBV29-1
TGTGCCAGCAGCTTAGTCGTTGGGCAGCCCCAGCATTTT	CASSLVVGQPQHF	TRBJ1-5	.	.	TRBV7-6
TGTGCCTGCAGCTCTACGGGAGGATTAAATCAGCCCCAGCATTTT	CACSSTGGLNQPQHF	TRBJ1-5	.	.	TRBV7-3
TGTGCCAGCAGCTTAAGGTCGGGGTCCGATACGCAGTATTTT	CASSLRSGSDTQYF	TRBJ2-3	few	.	TRBV13
TGTGCCAGCAGCTTTGTTTCCGCCTTCTATGGCTACACCTTC	CASSFVSAFYGYTF	TRBJ1-2	.	.	TRBV7-2
TGCAGCGTTGGGGGACAGGGGGCTTACGAGCAGTACTTC	CSVGGQGAYEQYF	TRBJ2-7	many	TRBD1	TRBV29-1
TGCGCCAGCAGCCCTTACGAGGCCTACGAGCAGTACTTC	CASSPYEAYEQYF	TRBJ2-7	.	.	TRBV5-1
TGTGCCAGCAGCTTACTTAGAGGGGGAGTGGGTGGTAATGAGCAGTTCTTC	CASSLLRGGVGGNEQFF	TRBJ2-1	few	.	TRBV7-2
TGTGCCAGCGAAACCGGTACGGGGTACAATGAGCAGTTCTTC	CASETGTGYNEQFF	TRBJ2-1	.	.	TRBV12-3/TRBV12-4
TGTGCCAGCACCTTGGGCAGGGCTCAGACCCAGTACTTC	CASTLGRAQTQYF	TRBJ2-5	.	.	TRBV28
TGCAGCGGCTACCCGGACGCGGACAATGAGCAGTTCTTC	CSGYPDADNEQFF	TRBJ2-1	.	.	TRBV29-1
TGCGCCAGCAGCTTGGGGGGGCTGAGGGAAGTGAACACTGAAGCTTTCTTT	CASSLGGLREVNTEAFF	TRBJ1-1	few	.	TRBV5-1
TGTGCCAGCAGCTTCGGGACAGGGACCTTCACAGATACGCAGTATTTT	CASSFGTGTFTDTQYF	TRBJ2-3	.	TRBD1	TRBV5-6
TGTGCCAGCAGCCTGCTAGGCGGAATCTCTGGAAACACCATATATTTT	CASSLLGGISGNTIYF	TRBJ1-3	.	.	TRBV7-2
TGTGCCAGCAGTTGGAGGATTGCGGGGGGCGACAATGAGCAGTTCTTC	CASSWRIAGGDNEQFF	TRBJ2-1	few	TRBD2	TRBV27
TGTGCCAGCACCCCCCTTTTGTCAGGGTCCCTCTACGAGCAGTACTTC	CASTPLLSGSLYEQYF	TRBJ2-7	.	.	TRBV7-9
TGTGCCAGCAGTATGCAGAGCTCTGGGGCCAACGTCCTGACTTTC	CASSMQSSGANVLTF	TRBJ2-6	.	.	TRBV12-3/TRBV12-4
TGCAGCGTTGAGACAGGGTGGGGTGGCTACACCTTC	CSVETGWGGYTF	TRBJ1-2	.	TRBD1	TRBV29-1
TGTGCCAGCAGTTTATCGCCCAACCCCCTTAGACAGAGCACAGATACGCAGTATTTT	CASSLSPNPLRQSTDTQYF	TRBJ2-3	.	.	TRBV27